This T cell receptor (beta chain) was observed in a study of T-cell reconstitution after alpha-beta-depleted transplantation in children. For TCRbeta, the library was prepared with unique molecular identifiers. A single record per CDR3 protein comes from TCRdb applying MiXCR to the PCR reads. The repertoire holds hundreds of thousands of distinct CDR3 sequences, with 10% to 15% as singletons. Points from the study as a whole: One year post-transplant, T-cell counts and diversity were largely derived from T cells produced anew. Several patients had high TCRbeta diversity at day 60; it came from surviving recipient T cells and thymic progenitors. By about two months after transplant, alpha-beta T cells reportedly arose from several hundred graft clones that had expanded.

V lost 9 bases and J lost 0; bases outside the gene matches: 1. CDR1 KGHDR and CDR2 SFDVKD come from the germline V gene. This CDR3 spans 12 amino acids. This clonotype was observed a handful of times. What it recognizes is unknown. The V gene is TRBV24-1, the J gene TRBJ2-7, with 7 bases identical to TRBD2. The sequence was obtained from a male patient between 10 and 17 years old who had a stem cell transplant for acute myeloid leukemia, so the T cells may come from the graft donor. Here the sequenced sample was PBMCs, mostly from graft donor cells, taken 360 days after TCRalphabeta/CD19-depleted stem cell transplant. The CDR3 bases are TGTGCCACCGGGACTACCTCCTACGAGCAGTACTTC. Protein: CATGTTSYEQYF.